This TCR beta chain was sequenced for a study of neoadjuvant anti-PD-1 for oral cavity cancer (dated by TCRdb to the early 2020s). For the study in its entirety: Three to four biweekly doses of nivolumab at 3 mg/kg were mostly administered to patients before curative-intent surgical resection. Patients without progression received a fourth nivolumab dose around day 43 and underwent definitive surgical resection on days 50-56. Under RECIST 1.1, a patient counted as a responder if showing complete response, partial response or stable disease, and as a non-responder if showing progression. There were approximately 12 patients in the parent correlative cohort, and the response rate was around 30%. General findings and caveats noted by the study authors: After neoadjuvant nivolumab, T cell clonality (Gini index) in PBMCs was significantly higher in non-responders than in responders. Only three patients per response group were included in the TCR analyses, and the authors called for validation in larger cohorts. Higher pretreatment blood Treg/Th17 ratios correlated with higher pretreatment blood TCRbeta clonality and lower post-treatment tumor TCRbeta clonality.

Trimming costs V 4 bases and J 0 bases, and their ends lie 7 bases apart. CDR1 and CDR2 (MGHDK, SYGVNS) derive from the germline V gene. From the cysteine up to the phenylalanine, the CDR3 has a length of 14 residues. Solely the CDR3 DNA is kept, with 42 bases framed from the first base. Concerning this clone itself: This receptor's antigen is unknown. Base qualities are not recorded, but no much larger clone differs from it by a single base.

The meaning of the sample's time point label: before neoadjuvant nivolumab. None of the patients had received prior systemic or radiation treatment, and all were newly diagnosed with stage II-IVA oral cavity squamous cell carcinoma. The cohort was composed of patients with HPV-negative, locally advanced oral cavity squamous cell carcinoma. Peripheral blood mononuclear cells were analyzed directly, without maintenance or expansion in culture. Samples came from a longitudinal correlative study of a single-arm phase II trial of neoadjuvant nivolumab in oral cavity squamous cell carcinoma. Subject-matched pre- and post-treatment PBMCs and tumors from three responders and three non-responders were subjected to genomic DNA-based TCRbeta sequencing. Peripheral blood mononuclear cells were collected before nivolumab treatment and again after treatment, at the time of surgery. The Maxwell RSC DNA from Cells kit was used to extract genomic DNA from PBMCs.

For deep sequencing, PBMC libraries mostly used about 490 ng of input genomic DNA, with six replicates for each sample. TCRbeta libraries were prepared with the immunoSEQ hsTCRbeta kit according to the manufacturer's instructions. The completed libraries were mixed into a single pool at 3 nM, then sequenced with an Illumina NovaSeq 6000 S4 flow cell. The study's processing was this. The immunoSEQ Analyzer handled quality control and preprocessing of the raw data. The analysis was limited to productive rearrangements, and each clonotype was defined by a unique CDR3 amino acid sequence. Repertoire clonality was estimated as the Gini-Simpson index, which was computed with the R package tcR. Gini indices were compared with Student's t test, and associations with tumor size change were assessed by Pearson correlation. TCRdb carries this immuneACCESS record with in-frame sequences only. Its versions omit some clonotypes, under half of them owing to an unresolved V gene in the studies checked, with the rest unexplained. V, J and clone size are those of that table, while D and trimming were read from the DNA. Recorded for this sample are around 18,000 clones; approximately 71% of them occurred a single time. Jointly, the top ten make up about 2.7% of the sample.

The TCR sequence derives from a person aged 35-79 years with oral cavity squamous cell carcinoma. Sequenced here: PBMCs, sampled before nivolumab (anti-PD-1) treatment. The V and J genes are TRBV25-1 and TRBJ1-3; no D gene can be assigned with confidence. The DNA is as follows: TGTGCCAGCAGTGGGGCCCCCTCTGGAAACACCATATATTTT. Its translation reads: CASSGAPSGNTIYF. With the rest looked up from the reference TRBV25-1 and TRBJ1-3 genes rather than sequenced, the full variable domain is EADIYQTPRYLVIGTGKKITLECSQTMGHDKMYWYQQDPGMELHLIHYSYGVNSTEKGDLSSESTVSRIRTEHFPLTLESARPSHTSQYLCASSGAPSGNTIYFGEGSWLTVV.